Listed here is a single TCR beta chain. Its antigen remains unidentified. TCRdb's table, derived via immunoSEQ multiplex PCR, lists solely in-frame clones and lacks some. The repertoire holds some 120,000 clones, with roughly 87% as singletons. These data come from a study of cytomegalovirus exposure and HLA in healthy donors. About the research overall: A later analysis reported the approximately 120 validation repertoires used the same platform as the approximately 670 first-cohort repertoires. Study-wide results and caveats: The study recorded fewer than 200 TCR beta chains that were cytomegalovirus-associated. Rarity held for most TCR sequences, but there were some public TCRs that occurred in many donors. The authors confirmed in vitro that three CMV-associated chains were specific for CMV antigens.

This CDR3 contains 14 residues. From germline, CDR1 is LGHNT and CDR2 FRNRAP. The junction had 4 bases not matched to a gene; V was cut back by 6 bases and J by 6 bases. The V gene is TRBV12-5, the J gene TRBJ2-1, with 11 bases identical to TRBD2. The material sequenced was PBMCs. The TCR originated in a woman aged 18-29 years in good health and CMV-seronegative. CDR3: CASGMTSGINEQFF. In nucleotides, the CDR3 is TGTGCTAGTGGGATGACTAGCGGGATCAATGAGCAGTTCTTC.